This T cell receptor (beta chain) was recorded in a study of PD-1 blockade in classical Hodgkin lymphoma. Study results and caveats: What drove the repertoire differences, possibly disease activity or prior therapy, has not been defined.

A word on this clone: The antigen is undetermined.

This table comes from immunoSEQ multiplex PCR, and its TCRdb copy is limited to in-frame clones, with some not included. Seen here are tens of thousands of clones, 94% observed once, and the top ten hold around 3.9%. Looked up from germline, CDR1 is SQVTM and CDR2 is ANQGSEA. Unmatched junction bases numbered 2, after V lost 7 bases and J lost 5 bases. The CDR3 is 12 amino acids. Time point noted: newly diagnosed, previously untreated cHL patient sample. Comparison samples consisted of PBMCs from newly diagnosed, untreated classical Hodgkin lymphoma. Sequencing was performed on peripheral blood mononuclear cells (PBMCs). This clonotype was obtained from a human donor with classical Hodgkin lymphoma. The rearrangement uses TRBV29-1 and TRBJ2-2, with TRBD1 identical over 9 bases. The CDR3 is CSADRGTGELFF. Here the CDR3 DNA reads TGCAGCGCAGACAGGGGGACCGGGGAGCTGTTTTTT.